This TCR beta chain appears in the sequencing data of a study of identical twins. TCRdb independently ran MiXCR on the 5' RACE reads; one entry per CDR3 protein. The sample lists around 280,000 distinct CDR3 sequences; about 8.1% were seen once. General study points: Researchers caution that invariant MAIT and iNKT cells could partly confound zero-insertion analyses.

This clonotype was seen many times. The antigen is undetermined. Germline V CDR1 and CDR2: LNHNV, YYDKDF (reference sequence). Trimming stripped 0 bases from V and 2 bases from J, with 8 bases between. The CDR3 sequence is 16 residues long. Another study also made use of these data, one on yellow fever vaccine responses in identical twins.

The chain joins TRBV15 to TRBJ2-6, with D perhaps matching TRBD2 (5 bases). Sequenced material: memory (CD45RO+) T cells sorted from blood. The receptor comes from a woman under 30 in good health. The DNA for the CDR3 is TGTGCCACCAGCAGAGAATCCGGGACTGGGGCCAACGTCCTGACTTTC. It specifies CATSRESGTGANVLTF. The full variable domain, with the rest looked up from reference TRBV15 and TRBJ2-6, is DAMVIQNPRYQVTQFGKPVTLSCSQTLNHNVMYWYQQKSSQAPKLLFHYYDKDFNNEADTPDNFQSRRPNTSFCFLDIRSPGLGDTAMYLCATSRESGTGANVLTFGAGSRLTVL.